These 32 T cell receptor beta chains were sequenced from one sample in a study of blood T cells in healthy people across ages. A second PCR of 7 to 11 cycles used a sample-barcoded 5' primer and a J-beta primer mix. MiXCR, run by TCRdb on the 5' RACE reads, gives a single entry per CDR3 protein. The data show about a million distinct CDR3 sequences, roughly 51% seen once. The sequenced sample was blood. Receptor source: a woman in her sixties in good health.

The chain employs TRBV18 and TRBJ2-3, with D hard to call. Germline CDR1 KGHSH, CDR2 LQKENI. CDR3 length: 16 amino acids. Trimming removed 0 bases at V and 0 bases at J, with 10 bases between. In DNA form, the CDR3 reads TGTGCCAGCTCACCACCTCGACTGATTAGCACAGATACGCAGTATTTT. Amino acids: CASSPPRLISTDTQYF.

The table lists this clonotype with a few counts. CDR3 in amino acids: CSARPAGGGNEQFF. The CDR3 DNA is TGCAGTGCTAGACCCGCGGGAGGGGGCAATGAGCAGTTCTTC. The rearrangement joins TRBV20-1 to TRBJ2-1; 9 nucleotides align to TRBD2. The trim removed 2 bases at V and 6 bases at J, leaving 5 bases unmatched. CDR1 DFQATT and CDR2 SNEGSKA come from the germline V gene (reference sequence). The CDR3 totals 14 residues.

CDR3 DNA sequence: TGTGCCAGCAGTTACTCTGCCAGGGGGTTTGATGGCTACACCTTC. Protein sequence: CASSYSARGFDGYTF. V and J are TRBV6-5 and TRBJ1-2; 7 nucleotides match TRBD1. The CDR3 covers 15 residues. Germline V lookup: CDR1 MNHEY, CDR2 SVGAGI. V was clipped by 0 bases and J by 6 bases; unmatched bases: 7.

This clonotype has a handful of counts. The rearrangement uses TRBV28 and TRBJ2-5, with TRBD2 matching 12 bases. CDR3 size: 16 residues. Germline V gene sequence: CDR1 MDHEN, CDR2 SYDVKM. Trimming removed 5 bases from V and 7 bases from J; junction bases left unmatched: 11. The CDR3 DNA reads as TGTGCCAGCAGTGAGCCTAGCGGGAGGGCCGCTGCGACCCAGTACTTC. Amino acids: CASSEPSGRAAATQYF.

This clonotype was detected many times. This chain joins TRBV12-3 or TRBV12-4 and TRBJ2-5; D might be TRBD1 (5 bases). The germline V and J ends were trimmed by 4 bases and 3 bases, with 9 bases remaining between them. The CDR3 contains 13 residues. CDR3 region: CASSSDREETQYF. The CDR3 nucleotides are TGTGCCAGCAGTTCAGACAGAGAAGAGACCCAGTACTTC.

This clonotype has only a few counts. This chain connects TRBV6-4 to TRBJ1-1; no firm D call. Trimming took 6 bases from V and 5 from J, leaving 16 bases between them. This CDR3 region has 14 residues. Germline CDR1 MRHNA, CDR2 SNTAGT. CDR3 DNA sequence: TGTGCCAGCAGAGAACCGCGTCTGGGAACTGAAGCTTTCTTT. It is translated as CASREPRLGTEAFF.

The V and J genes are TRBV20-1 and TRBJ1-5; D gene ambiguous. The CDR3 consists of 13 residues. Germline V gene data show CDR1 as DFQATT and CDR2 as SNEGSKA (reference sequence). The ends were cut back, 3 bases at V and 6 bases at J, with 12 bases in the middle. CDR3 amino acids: CSASVTGSQPQHF. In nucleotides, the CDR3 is TGCAGTGCTAGCGTTACGGGAAGTCAGCCCCAGCATTTT.

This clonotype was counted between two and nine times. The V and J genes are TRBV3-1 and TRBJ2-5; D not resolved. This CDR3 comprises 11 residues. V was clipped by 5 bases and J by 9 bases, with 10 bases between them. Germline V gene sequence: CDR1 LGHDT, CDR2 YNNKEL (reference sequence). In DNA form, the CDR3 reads TGTGCCAGCAGCGAAGGTTCCTCCCAGTACTTC. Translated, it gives CASSEGSSQYF.

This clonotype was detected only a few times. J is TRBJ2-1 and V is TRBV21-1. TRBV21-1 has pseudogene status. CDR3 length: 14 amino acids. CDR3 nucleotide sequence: TGTGCCAACCCAACGACACTAAACTACAATGAGCAGTTCTTC. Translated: CANPTTLNYNEQFF.

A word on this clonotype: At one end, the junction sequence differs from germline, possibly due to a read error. CDR3 nucleotides: TGTGCCAGCAGTTTAGTGGCTGAGACCCAGTACTTC. This sequence encodes CASSLVAETQYF. This chain connects TRBV7-9 to TRBJ2-7; D gene uncertain. The J call could be wrong; TRBJ2-5 is a better fit for the DNA end. CDR3 size: 12 residues. Germline assignment: CDR1 SEHNR and CDR2 FQNEAQ (reference sequence).

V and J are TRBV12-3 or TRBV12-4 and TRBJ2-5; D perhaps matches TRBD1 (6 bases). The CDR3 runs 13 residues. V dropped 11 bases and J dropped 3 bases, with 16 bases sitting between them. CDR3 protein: CASLDSLKETQYF. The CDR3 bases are TGTGCCTCCCTGGACAGCCTAAAAGAGACCCAGTACTTC.

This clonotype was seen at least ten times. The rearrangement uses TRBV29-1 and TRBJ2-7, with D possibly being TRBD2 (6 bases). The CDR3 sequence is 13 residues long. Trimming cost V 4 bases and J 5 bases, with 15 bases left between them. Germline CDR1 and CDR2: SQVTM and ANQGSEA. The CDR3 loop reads CSVGPGTSNEQYF. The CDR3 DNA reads TGCAGCGTTGGACCCGGGACTTCAAACGAGCAGTACTTC.

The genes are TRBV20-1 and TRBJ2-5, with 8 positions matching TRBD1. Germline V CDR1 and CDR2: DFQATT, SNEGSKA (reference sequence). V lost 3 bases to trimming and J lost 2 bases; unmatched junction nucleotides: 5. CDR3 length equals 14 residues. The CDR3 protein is CSASRTGRQETQYF. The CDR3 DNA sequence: TGCAGTGCTAGTCGGACAGGGAGGCAAGAGACCCAGTACTTC.

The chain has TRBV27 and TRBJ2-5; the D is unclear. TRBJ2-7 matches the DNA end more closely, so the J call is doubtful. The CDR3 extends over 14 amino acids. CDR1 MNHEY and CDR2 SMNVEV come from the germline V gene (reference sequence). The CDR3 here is CASSDMRSAYEQYF. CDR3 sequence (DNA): TGTGCCAGCAGTGACATGAGGTCGGCCTACGAGCAGTACTTC.

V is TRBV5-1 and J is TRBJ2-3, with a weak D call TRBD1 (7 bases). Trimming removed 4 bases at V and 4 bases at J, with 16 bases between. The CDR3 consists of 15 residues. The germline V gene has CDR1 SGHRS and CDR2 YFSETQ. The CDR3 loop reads CASSDTGVAADTQYF. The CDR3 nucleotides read TGCGCCAGCAGCGATACAGGGGTAGCGGCAGATACGCAGTATTTT.

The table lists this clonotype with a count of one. The CDR3 region is CASSGRLAGSQETQYF. The CDR3 DNA reads TGTGCCAGCAGTGGGAGACTAGCGGGATCTCAAGAGACCCAGTACTTC. The chain employs TRBV6-1 and TRBJ2-5; 11 nucleotides align to TRBD2. This CDR3 contains 16 residues. The trim removed 4 bases at V and 2 bases at J, leaving 6 bases unmatched. Germline V lookup: CDR1 MNHNS, CDR2 SASEGT.

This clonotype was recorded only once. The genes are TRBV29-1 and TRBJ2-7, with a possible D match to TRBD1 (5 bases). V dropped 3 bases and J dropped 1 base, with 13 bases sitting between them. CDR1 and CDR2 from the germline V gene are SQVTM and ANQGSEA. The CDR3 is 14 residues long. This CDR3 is CSVDKGVPSYEQYF. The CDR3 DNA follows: TGCAGCGTTGATAAAGGGGTTCCTTCCTACGAGCAGTACTTC.

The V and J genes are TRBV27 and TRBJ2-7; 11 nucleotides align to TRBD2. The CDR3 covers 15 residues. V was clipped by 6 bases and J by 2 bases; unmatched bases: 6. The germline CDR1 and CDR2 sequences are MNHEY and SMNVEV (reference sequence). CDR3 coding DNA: TGTGCCAGCAGGCCGTTTAGCGGGAGGGCCTACGAGCAGTACTTC. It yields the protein CASRPFSGRAYEQYF.

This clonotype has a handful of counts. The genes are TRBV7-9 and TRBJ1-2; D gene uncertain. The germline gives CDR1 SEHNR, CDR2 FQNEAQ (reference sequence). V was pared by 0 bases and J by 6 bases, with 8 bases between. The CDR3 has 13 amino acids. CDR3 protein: CASSLAAANGYTF. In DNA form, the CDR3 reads TGTGCCAGCAGCTTAGCGGCGGCCAATGGCTACACCTTC.

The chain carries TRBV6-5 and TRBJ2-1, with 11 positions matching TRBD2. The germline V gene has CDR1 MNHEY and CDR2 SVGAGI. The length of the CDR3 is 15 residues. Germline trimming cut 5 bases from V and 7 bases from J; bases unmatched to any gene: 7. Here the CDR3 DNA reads TGTGCCAGCAGTGATAGCGGGGGGGCTGAAAATGAGCAGTTCTTC. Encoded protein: CASSDSGGAENEQFF.

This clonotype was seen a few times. CDR3 sequence reads: CASIEFLRRNTEAFF. Here the CDR3 DNA reads TGTGCCAGCATTGAATTCCTGAGGCGAAACACTGAAGCTTTCTTT. The chain joins TRBV5-6 to TRBJ1-1, with unresolved D. The germline V and J ends were trimmed by 6 bases and 2 bases, with 17 bases remaining between them. Per the germline V gene, CDR1 is SGHDT and CDR2 is YYEEEE. The CDR3 has 15 amino acids.

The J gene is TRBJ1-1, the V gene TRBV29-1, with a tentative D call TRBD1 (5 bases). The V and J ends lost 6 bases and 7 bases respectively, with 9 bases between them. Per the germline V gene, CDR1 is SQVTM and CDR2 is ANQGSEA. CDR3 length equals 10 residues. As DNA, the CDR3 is TGCAGCGTCGGGGCGATTGAAGCTTTCTTT. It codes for CSVGAIEAFF.

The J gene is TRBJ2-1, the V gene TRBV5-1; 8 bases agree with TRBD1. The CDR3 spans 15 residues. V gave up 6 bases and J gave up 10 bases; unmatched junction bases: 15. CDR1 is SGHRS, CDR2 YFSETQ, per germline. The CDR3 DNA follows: TGCGCCAGCACCCTAACGGACAGGGTAAGGCAAGAGCAGTTCTTC. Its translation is CASTLTDRVRQEQFF.

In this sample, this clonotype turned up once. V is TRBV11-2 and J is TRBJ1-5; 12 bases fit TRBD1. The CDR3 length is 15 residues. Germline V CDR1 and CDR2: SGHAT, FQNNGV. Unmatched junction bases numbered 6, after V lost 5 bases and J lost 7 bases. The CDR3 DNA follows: TGTGCCAGCAGCCCCGGGACAGGGGGCGGACAGCCCCAGCATTTT. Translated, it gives CASSPGTGGGQPQHF.

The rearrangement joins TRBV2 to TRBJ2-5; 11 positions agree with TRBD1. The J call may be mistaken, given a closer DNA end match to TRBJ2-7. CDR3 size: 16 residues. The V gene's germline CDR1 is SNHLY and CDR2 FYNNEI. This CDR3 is CASSVSPGTGGNEQYF. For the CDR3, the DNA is TGTGCCAGCAGTGTGTCCCCCGGGACAGGGGGAAACGAGCAGTACTTC.

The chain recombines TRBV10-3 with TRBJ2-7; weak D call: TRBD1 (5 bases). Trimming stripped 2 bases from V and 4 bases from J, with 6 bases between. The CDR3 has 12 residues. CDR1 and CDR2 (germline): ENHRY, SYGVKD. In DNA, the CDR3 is TGTGCCATCAGTGAGAAGGGGTACGAGCAGTACTTC. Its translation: CAISEKGYEQYF.

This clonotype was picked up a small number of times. CDR3 loop: CASSLRASGGETQYF. CDR3 nucleotides: TGTGCCAGCAGCTTAAGGGCTAGCGGGGGAGAGACCCAGTACTTC. The chain employs TRBV7-6 and TRBJ2-4; 10 positions agree with TRBD2. Gene TRBJ2-5 matches the end of the DNA better, so the J call may be wrong. Germline V gene sequence: CDR1 SGHVS, CDR2 FNYEAQ. CDR3 length: 15 amino acids.

Here the CDR3 DNA reads TGTGCCAGCAGATCAGGGGACAGGGTTTACGAGCAGTACTTC. Encoded protein: CASRSGDRVYEQYF. The V call is TRBV28, the J call TRBJ2-4; 9 nucleotides agree with TRBD1. The J call may be wrong; the DNA end is better matched by TRBJ2-7. The CDR3 consists of 14 residues. The germline V gene encodes CDR1 MDHEN and CDR2 SYDVKM.

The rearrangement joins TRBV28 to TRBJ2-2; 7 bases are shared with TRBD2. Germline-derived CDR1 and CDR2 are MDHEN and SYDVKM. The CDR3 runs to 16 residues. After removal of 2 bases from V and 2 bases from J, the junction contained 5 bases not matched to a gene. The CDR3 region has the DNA TGTGCCAGCAGTTTACCTAGCGGAGTAAACACCGGGGAGCTGTTTTTT. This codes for CASSLPSGVNTGELFF.

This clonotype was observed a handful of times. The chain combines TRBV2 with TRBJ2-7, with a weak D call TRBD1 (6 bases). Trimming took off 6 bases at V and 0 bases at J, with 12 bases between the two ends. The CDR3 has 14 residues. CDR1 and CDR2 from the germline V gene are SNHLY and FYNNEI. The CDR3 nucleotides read TGTGCCAGCAGGCCCCGGGACACCTCCTACGAGCAGTACTTC. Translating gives CASRPRDTSYEQYF.

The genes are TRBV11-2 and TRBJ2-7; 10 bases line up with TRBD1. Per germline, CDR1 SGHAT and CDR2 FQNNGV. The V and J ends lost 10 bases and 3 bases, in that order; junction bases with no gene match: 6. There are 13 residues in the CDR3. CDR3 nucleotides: TGTGCCACAACGGGACAGGGGAACTACGAGCAGTACTTC. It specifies CATTGQGNYEQYF.

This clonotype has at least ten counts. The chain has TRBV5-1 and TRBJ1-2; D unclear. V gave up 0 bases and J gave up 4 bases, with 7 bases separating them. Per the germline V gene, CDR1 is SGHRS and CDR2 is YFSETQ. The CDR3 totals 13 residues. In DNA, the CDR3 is TGCGCCAGCAGCTTGGGGCAGCCCTATGGCTACACCTTC. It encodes CASSLGQPYGYTF.